A selection of T cell receptor beta chains follows, all from one sample in a study of T-cell memory formation after mild COVID-19. In TCRdb, the 5' RACE reads were re-called with MiXCR into one record per CDR3 protein. The sample includes approximately 490,000 distinct CDR3 sequences, about a fifth of them seen just once. Sequences were obtained from PBMCs or a T cell subset sorted from them (not recorded which). Receptor source: an adult woman who had mild COVID-19 (a few samples of this study predate the infection). Cell type and time point are not known. CDR3s include the opening cysteine and the closing phenylalanine or tryptophan. D genes are given only for firm matches.

cdr3_aa v_call d_call j_call
CASSILGSGYYEQYF TRBV19 NA TRBJ2-7
CASSISGSARYEQYF TRBV9 TRBD2 TRBJ2-7
CASSLSGVTEAFF TRBV28 NA TRBJ1-1
CASSPSTGAYNEQFF TRBV7-6 TRBD1 TRBJ2-1
CATSRESPSSYNEQFF TRBV15 NA TRBJ2-1
CASSQDHGARTGELFF TRBV4-3 NA TRBJ2-2
CASSLVGGSSYNEQFF TRBV7-9 NA TRBJ2-1
CASSFGPSNNEQFF TRBV7-2 NA TRBJ2-1
CASSFGTVNTGELFF TRBV7-2 NA TRBJ2-2
CASGAGTSGYNEQFF TRBV5-1 TRBD2 TRBJ2-1
CASSLSSGGPYNEQFF TRBV5-1 TRBD2 TRBJ2-1
CASSGTTNSNQPQHF TRBV12-3/TRBV12-4 NA TRBJ1-5
CASSYSPIAASYNEQFF TRBV6-5 NA TRBJ2-1
CSVVIRGNTIYF TRBV29-1 NA TRBJ1-3
CASSIDYSFNTEAFF TRBV19 NA TRBJ1-1
CASSPQGSETQYF TRBV3-1 NA TRBJ2-5
CASSQAESGTQFFSSYNEQFF TRBV4-1 TRBD2 TRBJ2-1
CASSTITGELFF TRBV19 NA TRBJ2-2
CASSLPSGNQETQYF TRBV7-6 NA TRBJ2-5
CSARAPSTSGTEGLYNEQFF TRBV20-1 TRBD2 TRBJ2-1
CASSPRSVRDEQYF TRBV18 NA TRBJ2-7
CASSIGVPPDTQYF TRBV19 NA TRBJ2-3
CASSNRPSGANVLTF TRBV5-5 NA TRBJ2-6
CASSDTTTGFGSIQYF TRBV25-1 NA TRBJ2-4
CASSSSSGGWDTEAFF TRBV5-1 NA TRBJ1-1
CASSQGLFSVGINSPLHF TRBV6-5 NA TRBJ1-6
CASSDPGLAGGTNTGELFF TRBV2 TRBD2 TRBJ2-2
CASSTGSPSSGELFF TRBV7-6 NA TRBJ2-2
CSANPLAGRTYEQYF TRBV20-1 TRBD2 TRBJ2-7
CASSLLAGSHGDEQYF TRBV7-9 NA TRBJ2-7
CASSSPSGGAFINEQFF TRBV11-2 TRBD2 TRBJ2-1
CAIGDETQYF TRBV10-3 NA TRBJ2-5
CASSMTPGGHTEAFF TRBV19 NA TRBJ1-1
CATSDSRSYEQYF TRBV24-1 NA TRBJ2-7
CASSPRHGSYEQYF TRBV5-1 NA TRBJ2-7
CASSLYHRGRKYF TRBV5-1 TRBD1 TRBJ2-7
CASSPVGAGGYGYTF TRBV4-1 NA TRBJ1-2
CASSLGVARRDYSYEQYF TRBV11-2 TRBD2 TRBJ2-7
CASSRGAGVPETQYF TRBV3-1 TRBD2 TRBJ2-5
CASSVEGQNTGELFF TRBV9 NA TRBJ2-2
CASSHVSGVTEAFF TRBV4-1 NA TRBJ1-1
CASSSRAGTSYEQYF TRBV6-5 NA TRBJ2-7
CSARAIGRGEDTQYF TRBV20-1 NA TRBJ2-3
CSARQLNTEAFF TRBV20-1 NA TRBJ1-1
CASSGDRGHQPQHF TRBV2 TRBD1 TRBJ1-5
CASSHTMERAQGAAYEQYF TRBV13 NA TRBJ2-7
CSVEFGSGRYNEQFF TRBV29-1 NA TRBJ2-1
CAIKGSTSYEQYF TRBV10-3 NA TRBJ2-7
CAWVMYMNTEAFF TRBV30 NA TRBJ1-1
CASGRLQAPGGTQYF TRBV2 TRBD2 TRBJ2-3
CAWSADFLGEQFF TRBV30 NA TRBJ2-1
CASSQGLTTYEQYF TRBV3-1 NA TRBJ2-7
CASGGQGLSEQYF TRBV6-1 TRBD1 TRBJ2-7
CASRLDSATGELFF TRBV5-1 NA TRBJ2-2
CASSQQQGITDTQYF TRBV7-9 NA TRBJ2-3
CATSTTSGHRDYEQYF TRBV15 NA TRBJ2-7
CASRVGWTEAFF TRBV12-3/TRBV12-4 NA TRBJ1-1
CASNAGRNYGYTF TRBV3-1 NA TRBJ1-2